These 10 T cell receptor beta chains came from one sample sequenced in a study of blood T cell repertoires in COVID-19 (TCRdb year 2020). The protocol used for the library was the immunoSEQ multiplex PCR assay. Here the immuneACCESS table is served through TCRdb, limited to in-frame sequences with V and J called. Missing clones are a known gap in these copies; in checked studies unresolved V genes cover under half, and the rest lacks a known reason. The sample contains about 180,000 clones, less than 90% of them found a single time. More than 20% of the sample is in the top ten clones. Sequenced sample: peripheral blood. These receptors were taken from a man aged 70 or older with active or convalescent COVID-19.

V and J are TRBV20-1 and TRBJ1-2; D uncertain. Trimming took off 4 bases at V and 7 bases at J, with 10 bases between the two ends. The CDR3 totals 11 residues. CDR1 DFQATT and CDR2 SNEGSKA come from the germline V gene (reference sequence). The CDR3 sequence is CSATQSRGYTF. The CDR3, as DNA: TGCAGTGCTACCCAGTCCCGTGGCTACACCTTC.

The chain recombines TRBV2 with TRBJ1-5, with D tentatively TRBD1 (6 bases). Per germline, CDR1 SNHLY and CDR2 FYNNEI. The V gene lost 3 bases and the J gene lost 4 bases, with 13 bases spanning the gap. There are 15 residues in the CDR3. The CDR3 DNA reads as TGTGCCAGCAGTGATCAGGGGATGAAAAATCAGCCCCAGCATTTT. As protein: CASSDQGMKNQPQHF.

The chain has TRBV6-5 and TRBJ1-3, with TRBD1 identical over 9 bases. The J segment lost 4 bases and the V segment lost 4 bases, leaving 8 bases of the junction unmatched. Looked up from germline, CDR1 is MNHEY and CDR2 is SVGAGI. This CDR3 comprises 16 residues. CDR3 protein: CASSSADRGAGNTIYF. The CDR3, as DNA: TGTGCCAGCAGTTCCGCGGACAGGGGAGCAGGAAACACCATATATTTT.

This clone was detected once. Distinct nucleotide sequences in the sample also encode this CDR3. This rearrangement joins TRBV14 to TRBJ1-1; D unclear. V was pared by 6 bases and J by 2 bases, with 10 bases between. This CDR3 has 13 residues. CDR1 SGHDN and CDR2 FVKESK come from the germline V gene. The DNA for the CDR3 is TGTGCCAGCAGTCGTACAGCAAACACTGAAGCTTTCTTT. Translating gives CASSRTANTEAFF.

The rearrangement uses TRBV5-6 and TRBJ1-2; 11 bases align to TRBD1. The CDR3 sequence is 15 residues long. CDR1 SGHDT and CDR2 YYEEEE come from the germline V gene. With V trimmed by 4 bases and J by 4 bases, 6 bases remained unmatched. As DNA, the CDR3 is TGTGCCAGCAGCGACGGGACAGGGGGTGGCTATGGCTACACCTTC. This sequence encodes CASSDGTGGGYGYTF. The full variable domain, its missing parts supplied by reference TRBV5-6 and TRBJ1-2, is DAGVTQSPTHLIKTRGQQVTLRCSPKSGHDTVSWYQQALGQGPQFIFQYYEEEERQRGNFPDRFSGHQFPNYSSELNVNALLLGDSALYLCASSDGTGGGYGYTFGSGTRLTVV.

This rearrangement joins TRBV4-1 to TRBJ1-3; TRBD1 agrees at 8 bases. Germline CDR1 and CDR2: MGHRA and YSYEKL. The CDR3 extends over 16 amino acids. The J segment lost 2 bases and the V segment lost 5 bases, leaving 8 bases of the junction unmatched. The CDR3, as DNA: TGCGCCAGCAGCTCGCGGACAGGGTTTACTGGAAACACCATATATTTT. Translated, it gives CASSSRTGFTGNTIYF.

The chain uses TRBV11-2 and TRBJ2-7; D possibly corresponds to TRBD1 (5 bases). CDR1 SGHAT and CDR2 FQNNGV come from the germline V gene. With 1 base removed from V and 7 bases from J, the gap between germline ends came to 14 bases. The CDR3 extends over 14 amino acids. CDR3 nucleotide sequence: TGTGCCAGCAGCTTAGTATCCAGGGCCCGGGAGCAGTACTTC. This gives the protein CASSLVSRAREQYF.

The V and J genes are TRBV12-5 and TRBJ1-1; 7 bases line up with TRBD1. CDR3 length: 13 residues. The V gene's germline CDR1 is LGHNT and CDR2 FRNRAP. The trim removed 4 bases at V and 5 bases at J, leaving 4 bases unmatched. Written as DNA, the CDR3 is TGTGCTAGTGGTTCGTTACAGGGGACTGAAGCTTTCTTT. It translates to CASGSLQGTEAFF.

The rearrangement links TRBV7-9 to TRBJ1-1; D possibly corresponds to TRBD1 (6 bases). Deletions cut 1 base from V and 9 bases from J, with 12 bases between. The CDR3 is 13 residues long. The germline CDR1 and CDR2 sequences are SEHNR and FQNEAQ (reference sequence). In DNA, the CDR3 is TGTGCCAGCAGCTTAGAGCCAGGGGCCCAAGCTTTCTTT. This encodes CASSLEPGAQAFF. The variable domain in full, completed from reference TRBV7-9 and TRBJ1-1, reads DTGVSQNPRHKITKRGQNVTFRCDPISEHNRLYWYRQTLGQGPEFLTYFQNEAQLEKSRLLSDRFSAERPKGSFSTLEIQRTEQGDSAMYLCASSLEPGAQAFFGQGTRLTVV.

This clone was observed once. The chain combines TRBV6-2 or TRBV6-3 with TRBJ2-5, with TRBD1 identical over 10 bases. V was pared by 1 base and J by 5 bases, with 4 bases of the junction left unmatched. The CDR3 has 15 amino acids. CDR1 is MNHEY and CDR2 is SVGEGT in the germline V gene. The CDR3 is CASSYWPGQGETQYF. Written as DNA, the CDR3 is TGTGCCAGCAGTTACTGGCCGGGACAGGGGGAGACCCAGTACTTC.